This T cell receptor (beta chain) was found in a study of T cells in localized non-small cell lung cancer. Whole-study results and caveats: The study detected a median approximately 55 of the top 100 tumor clones in adjacent lung.

The protocol was immunoSEQ multiplex PCR, while the TCRdb copy is restricted to in-frame clones and leaves out a portion. The repertoire holds roughly 30,000 clones, with roughly nine tenths as singletons. A remark on this clone: Its antigen is undetermined.

V was trimmed by 2 bases and J by 1 base, leaving 14 bases between them. Germline V gives CDR1 SGHTA, CDR2 FQGTGA. The CDR3 has 17 residues. The sequencing here drew on peripheral blood, taken before any cancer treatment. This clonotype was sampled from a female donor older than 55 with stage I lung adenocarcinoma. The chain links TRBV7-3 to TRBJ2-2; TRBD1 or TRBD2 may be the D gene (5 bases each). In DNA, the CDR3 is TGTGCCAGCAGCTTAGTGGCGGCAGGGAGGAACACCGGGGAGCTGTTTTTT. Its translation is CASSLVAAGRNTGELFF. The entire variable domain, with the rest obtained from reference TRBV7-3 and TRBJ2-2, is as follows: GAGVSQTPSNKVTEKGKYVELRCDPISGHTALYWYRQSLGQGPEFLIYFQGTGAADDSGLPNDRFFAVRPEGSVSTLKIQRTERGDSAVYLCASSLVAAGRNTGELFFGEGSRLTVL.